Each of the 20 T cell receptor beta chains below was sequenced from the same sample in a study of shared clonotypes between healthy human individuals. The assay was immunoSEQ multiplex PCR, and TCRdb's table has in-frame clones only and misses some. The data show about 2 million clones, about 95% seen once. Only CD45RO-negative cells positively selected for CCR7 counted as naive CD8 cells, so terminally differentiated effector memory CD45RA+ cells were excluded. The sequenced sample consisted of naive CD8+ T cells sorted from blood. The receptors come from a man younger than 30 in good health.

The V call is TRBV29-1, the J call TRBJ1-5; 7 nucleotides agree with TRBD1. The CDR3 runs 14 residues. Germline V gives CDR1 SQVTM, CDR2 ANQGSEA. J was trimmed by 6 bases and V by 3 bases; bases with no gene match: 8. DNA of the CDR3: TGCAGCGTTGACGAGGGGGCAGGCGGTCAGCCCCAGCATTTT. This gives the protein CSVDEGAGGQPQHF.

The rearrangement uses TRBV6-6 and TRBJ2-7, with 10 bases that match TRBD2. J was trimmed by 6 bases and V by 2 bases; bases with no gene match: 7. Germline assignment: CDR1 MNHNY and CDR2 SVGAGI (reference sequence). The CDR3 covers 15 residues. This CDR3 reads CASSYPLAGFLEQYF. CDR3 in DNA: TGTGCCAGCAGTTACCCACTAGCGGGATTTCTCGAGCAGTACTTC.

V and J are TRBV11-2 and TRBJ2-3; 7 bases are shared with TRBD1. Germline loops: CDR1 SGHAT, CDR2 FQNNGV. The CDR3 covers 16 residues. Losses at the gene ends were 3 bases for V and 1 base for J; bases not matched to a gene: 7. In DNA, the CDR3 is TGTGCCAGCAGCTTGACAGGGACGGGGCGCACAGATACGCAGTATTTT. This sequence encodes CASSLTGTGRTDTQYF.

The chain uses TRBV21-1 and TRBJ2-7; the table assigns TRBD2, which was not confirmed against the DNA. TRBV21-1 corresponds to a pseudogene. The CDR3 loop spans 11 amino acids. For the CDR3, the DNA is TGTGCCAGCAGCAAGGTCGGCGAGCAGTACTTC. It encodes CASSKVGEQYF.

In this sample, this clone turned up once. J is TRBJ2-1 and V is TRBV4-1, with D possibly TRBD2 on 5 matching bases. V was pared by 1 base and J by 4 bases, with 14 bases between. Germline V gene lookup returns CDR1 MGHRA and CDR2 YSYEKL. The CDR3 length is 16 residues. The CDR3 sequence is CASSQGGLGTYNEQFF. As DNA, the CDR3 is TGCGCCAGCAGCCAAGGCGGACTGGGAACGTACAATGAGCAGTTCTTC.

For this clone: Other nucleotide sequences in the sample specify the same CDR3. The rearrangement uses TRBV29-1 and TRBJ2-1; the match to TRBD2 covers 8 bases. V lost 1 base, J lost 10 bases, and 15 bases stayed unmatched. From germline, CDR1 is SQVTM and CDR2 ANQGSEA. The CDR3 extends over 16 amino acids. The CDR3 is CSVEGSQTSVGSEQFF. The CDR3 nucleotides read TGCAGCGTTGAAGGATCTCAGACTAGCGTGGGTTCGGAGCAGTTCTTC.

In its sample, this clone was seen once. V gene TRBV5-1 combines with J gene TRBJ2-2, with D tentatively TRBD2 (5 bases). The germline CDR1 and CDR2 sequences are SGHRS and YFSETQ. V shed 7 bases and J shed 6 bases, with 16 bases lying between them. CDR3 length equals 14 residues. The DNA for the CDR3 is TGCGCCAGCGGGTCGGAGGATGCGGCCGGGGAGCTGTTTTTT. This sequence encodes CASGSEDAAGELFF.

CDR3 sequence: CASTQSTGTQYF. The CDR3 region has the DNA TGTGCCAGCACCCAAAGCACCGGGACCCAGTACTTC. This chain joins TRBV5-6 and TRBJ2-5; D not resolved. From germline, CDR1 is SGHDT and CDR2 YYEEEE. V was shortened by 6 bases and J by 7 bases, with 13 bases between the two germline ends. The CDR3 contains 12 residues.

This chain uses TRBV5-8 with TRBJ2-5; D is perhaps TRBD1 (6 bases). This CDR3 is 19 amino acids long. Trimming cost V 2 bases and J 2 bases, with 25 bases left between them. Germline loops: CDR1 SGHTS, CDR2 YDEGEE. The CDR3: CASSFVAHSSYREQETQYF. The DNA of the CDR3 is TGTGCCAGCAGCTTTGTGGCCCACTCGTCTTACAGGGAGCAAGAGACCCAGTACTTC.

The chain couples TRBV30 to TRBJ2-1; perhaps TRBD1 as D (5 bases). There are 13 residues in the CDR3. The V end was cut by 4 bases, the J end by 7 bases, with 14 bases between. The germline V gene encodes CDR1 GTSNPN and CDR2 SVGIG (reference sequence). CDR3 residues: CAWTPTGSNEQFF. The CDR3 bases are TGTGCCTGGACCCCCACAGGATCGAATGAGCAGTTCTTC.

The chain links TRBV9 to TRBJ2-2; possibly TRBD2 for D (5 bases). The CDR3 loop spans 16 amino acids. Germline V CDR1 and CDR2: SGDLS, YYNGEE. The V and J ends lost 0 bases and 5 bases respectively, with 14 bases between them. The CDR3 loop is CASSVVALRGTGELFF. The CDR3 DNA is TGTGCCAGCAGCGTAGTAGCACTTCGGGGAACCGGGGAGCTGTTTTTT.

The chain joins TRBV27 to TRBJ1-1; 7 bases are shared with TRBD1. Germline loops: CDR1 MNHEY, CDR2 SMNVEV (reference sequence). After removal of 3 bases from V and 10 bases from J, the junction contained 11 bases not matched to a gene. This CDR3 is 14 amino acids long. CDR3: CASSFDGGQRGAFF. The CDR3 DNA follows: TGTGCCAGCAGTTTTGACGGGGGACAGCGGGGAGCTTTCTTT.

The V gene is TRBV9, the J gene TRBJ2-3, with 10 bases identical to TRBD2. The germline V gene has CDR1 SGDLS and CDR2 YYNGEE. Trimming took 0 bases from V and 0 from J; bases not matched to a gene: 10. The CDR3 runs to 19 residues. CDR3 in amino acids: CASSVVGSGGATSTDTQYF. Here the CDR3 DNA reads TGTGCCAGCAGCGTAGTGGGAAGCGGGGGGGCCACTAGCACAGATACGCAGTATTTT. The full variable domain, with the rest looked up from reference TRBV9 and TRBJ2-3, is DSGVTQTPKHLITATGQRVTLRCSPRSGDLSVYWYQQSLDQGLQFLIQYYNGEERAKGNILERFSAQQFPDLHSELNLSSLELGDSALYFCASSVVGSGGATSTDTQYFGPGTRLTVL.

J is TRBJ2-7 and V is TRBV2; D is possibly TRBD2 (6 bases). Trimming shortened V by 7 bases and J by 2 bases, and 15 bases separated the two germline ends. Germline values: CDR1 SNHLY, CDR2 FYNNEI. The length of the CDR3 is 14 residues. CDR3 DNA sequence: TGTGCCAGCATGGGTACGGGGGTGGCCTACGAGCAGTACTTC. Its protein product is CASMGTGVAYEQYF.

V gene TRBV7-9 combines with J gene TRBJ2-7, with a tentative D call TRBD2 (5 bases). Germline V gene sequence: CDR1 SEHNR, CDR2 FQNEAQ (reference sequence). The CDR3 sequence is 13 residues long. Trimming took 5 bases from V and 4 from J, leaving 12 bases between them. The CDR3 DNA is TGTGCCAGCAGCCCGGTTGAGGGTTACGAGCAGTACTTC. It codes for CASSPVEGYEQYF.

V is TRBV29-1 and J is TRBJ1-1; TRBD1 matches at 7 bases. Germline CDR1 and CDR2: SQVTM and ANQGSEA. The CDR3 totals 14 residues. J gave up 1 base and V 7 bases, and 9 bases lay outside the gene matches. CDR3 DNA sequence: TGCAGCGCACTAGGGGGCGCGGGGAACACTGAAGCTTTCTTT. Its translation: CSALGGAGNTEAFF.

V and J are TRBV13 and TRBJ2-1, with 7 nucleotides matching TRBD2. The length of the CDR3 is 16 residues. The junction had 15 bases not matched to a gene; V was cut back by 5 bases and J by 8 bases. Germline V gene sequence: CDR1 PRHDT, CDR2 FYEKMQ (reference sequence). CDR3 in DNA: TGTGCCAGCAGCGTCCTAGCGGTCTCTACTCCGGATGAGCAGTTCTTC. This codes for CASSVLAVSTPDEQFF.

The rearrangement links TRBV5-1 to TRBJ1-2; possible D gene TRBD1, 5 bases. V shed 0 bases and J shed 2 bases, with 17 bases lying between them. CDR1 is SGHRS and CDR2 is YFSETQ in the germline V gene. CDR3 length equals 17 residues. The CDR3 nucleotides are TGCGCCAGCAGCTTGGATCCAGGGCTGCAGGACAACTATGGCTACACCTTC. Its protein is CASSLDPGLQDNYGYTF.

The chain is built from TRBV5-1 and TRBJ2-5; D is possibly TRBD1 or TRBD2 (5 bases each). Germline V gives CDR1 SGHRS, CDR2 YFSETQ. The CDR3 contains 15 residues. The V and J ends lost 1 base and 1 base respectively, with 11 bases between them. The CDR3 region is CASSLLGTPQETQYF. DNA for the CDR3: TGCGCCAGCAGCTTGCTGGGGACGCCCCAAGAGACCCAGTACTTC.

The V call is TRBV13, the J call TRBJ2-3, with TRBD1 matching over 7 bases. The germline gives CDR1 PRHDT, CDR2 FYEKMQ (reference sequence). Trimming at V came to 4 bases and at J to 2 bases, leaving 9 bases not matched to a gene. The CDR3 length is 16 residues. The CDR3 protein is CASSYDDRANTDTQYF. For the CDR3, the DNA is TGTGCCAGCAGCTACGATGACAGGGCGAACACAGATACGCAGTATTTT.